This T cell receptor beta chain was retrieved from a study of beta chain features in type 1 diabetes. V lost 4 bases, J lost 4 bases, and 7 bases stayed unmatched. The V gene's germline CDR1 is SGHTA and CDR2 FQGNSA. The CDR3 totals 14 residues. The entirety of the isolated RNA underwent reverse transcription, so expressed TCRB transcripts were sequenced. Assay used: immunoSEQ multiplex PCR; TCRdb lists only in-frame clones, some missing. The top ten hold approximately 4% of the sample, which has under 300,000 clones, 27% seen once. This clone was picked up a small number of times. This clonotype was sampled from a man aged 30-40 years in good health. This chain uses TRBV7-2 with TRBJ2-7; TRBD1 aligns across 7 bases. Sequenced material: central memory CD4+ T cells from blood. CDR3: CASSSGTALYEQYF. The CDR3, as DNA: TGTGCCAGCAGCTCCGGGACAGCCTTATACGAGCAGTACTTC.